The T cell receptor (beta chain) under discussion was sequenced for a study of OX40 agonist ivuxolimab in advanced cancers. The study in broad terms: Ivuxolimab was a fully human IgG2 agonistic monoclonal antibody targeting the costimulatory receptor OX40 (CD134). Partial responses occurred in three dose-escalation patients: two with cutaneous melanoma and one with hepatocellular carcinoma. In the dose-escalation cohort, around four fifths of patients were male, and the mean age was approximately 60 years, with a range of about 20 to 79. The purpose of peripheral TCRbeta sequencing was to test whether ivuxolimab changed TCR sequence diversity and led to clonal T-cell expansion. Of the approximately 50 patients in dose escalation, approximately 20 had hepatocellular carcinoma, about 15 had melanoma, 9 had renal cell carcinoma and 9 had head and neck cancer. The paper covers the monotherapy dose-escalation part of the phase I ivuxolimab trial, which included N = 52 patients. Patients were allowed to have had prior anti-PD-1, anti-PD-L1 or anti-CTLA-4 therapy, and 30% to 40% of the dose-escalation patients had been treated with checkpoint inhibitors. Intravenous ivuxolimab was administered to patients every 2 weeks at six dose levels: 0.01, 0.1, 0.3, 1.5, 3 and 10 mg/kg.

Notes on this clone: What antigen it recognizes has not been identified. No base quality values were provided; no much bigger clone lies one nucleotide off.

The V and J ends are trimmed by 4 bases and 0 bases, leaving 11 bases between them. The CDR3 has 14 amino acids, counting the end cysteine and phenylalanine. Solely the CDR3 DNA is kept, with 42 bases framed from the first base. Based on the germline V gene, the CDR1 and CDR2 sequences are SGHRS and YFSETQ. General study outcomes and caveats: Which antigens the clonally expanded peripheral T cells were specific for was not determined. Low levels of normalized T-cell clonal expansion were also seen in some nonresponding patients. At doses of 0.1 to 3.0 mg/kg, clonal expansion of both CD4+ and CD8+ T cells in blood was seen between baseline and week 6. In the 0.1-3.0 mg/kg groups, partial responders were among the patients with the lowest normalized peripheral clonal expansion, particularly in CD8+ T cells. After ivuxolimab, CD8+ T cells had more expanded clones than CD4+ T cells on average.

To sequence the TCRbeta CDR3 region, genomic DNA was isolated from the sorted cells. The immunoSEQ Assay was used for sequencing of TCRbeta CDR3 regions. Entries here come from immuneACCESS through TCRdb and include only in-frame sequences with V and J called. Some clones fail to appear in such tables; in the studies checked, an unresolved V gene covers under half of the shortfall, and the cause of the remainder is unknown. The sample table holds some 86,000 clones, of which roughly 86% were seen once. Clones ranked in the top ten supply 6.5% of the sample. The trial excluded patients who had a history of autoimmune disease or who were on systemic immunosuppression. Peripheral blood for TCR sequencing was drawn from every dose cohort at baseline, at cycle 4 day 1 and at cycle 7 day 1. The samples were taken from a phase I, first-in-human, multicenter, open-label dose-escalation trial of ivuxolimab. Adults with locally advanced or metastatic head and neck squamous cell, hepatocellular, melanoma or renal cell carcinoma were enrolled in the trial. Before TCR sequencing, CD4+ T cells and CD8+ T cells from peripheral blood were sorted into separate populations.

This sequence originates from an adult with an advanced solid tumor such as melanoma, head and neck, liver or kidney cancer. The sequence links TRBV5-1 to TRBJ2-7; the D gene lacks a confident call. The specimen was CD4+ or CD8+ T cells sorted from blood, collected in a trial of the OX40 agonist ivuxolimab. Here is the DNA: TGCGCCAGCAGCCCGTATGACATCTCCTACGAGCAGTACTTC. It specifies CASSPYDISYEQYF.